The clone carrying this TCR beta chain was observed a few times. Using immunoSEQ multiplex PCR, the repertoire was profiled, and TCRdb retains in-frame clones only, with some absent. Altogether about 77,000 clones are present, over 70% being singletons, with the ten largest covering more than 20%. This specimen comes from a study of blood T cell repertoires in COVID-19. Germline lookup yields CDR1 LGHDT and CDR2 YNNKEL (reference sequence). The V gene end was trimmed by 1 base and the J gene end by 3 bases; junction bases not matched to a gene: 12. The CDR3 has 17 residues. The TCR was taken from a man in his 60s with acute or convalescent COVID-19. Sequenced: peripheral blood. This chain joins TRBV3-1 (or the pseudogene TRBV3-2) and TRBJ2-7; 7 nucleotides align to TRBD1. The DNA for the CDR3 is TGTGCCAGCAGCCAAGGCACCCCCCGACAGGGAAACTACGAGCAGTACTTC. Translation gives CASSQGTPRQGNYEQYF.